This record concerns one T cell receptor (beta chain) sequence. The target of this receptor is not known. No base quality values were provided; no much bigger clone lies one nucleotide off. To be eligible, patients had to be adults with ileal or ileocolonic Crohn's disease and an indication for ileocolonic resection. Whole ileal mucosal biopsies were stored frozen at -80°C before DNA extraction. Genomic DNA was isolated from frozen whole biopsies using a TRizol-based method, and the DNA was quantified with a NanoDrop 2000 spectrophotometer. The germline V gene provides CDR1 MNHEY and CDR2 SVGAGI. V and J are truncated by 0 bases and 0 bases respectively, leaving an intervening sequence of 9 bases. The CDR3 covers 15 residues, taking in both the cysteine and the phenylalanine. Solely the CDR3 DNA is kept, with 45 bases framed from the first base. This specimen belongs to a study of T cell repertoires in ileal Crohn's disease (dated by TCRdb to between 2018 and 2021). A note on the overall study: Median disease duration was roughly 8 years, and about 36% of patients were identified as active smokers at the time of surgery. All patients had surgery for a complication: stricturing disease in around 60% and penetrating disease in around 39%. Roughly half of the patients were given postoperative therapy, with about a dozen receiving thiopurines and fewer than 20 receiving anti-TNF agents. A prospective multicentre cohort supplied the 50 or so Crohn's disease patients whose TCR repertoires were analysed. Running in parallel with the study was a multicentre cohort set up to find predictors of early endoscopic recurrence following ileocolonic resection. Endoscopic postoperative recurrence was defined as a Rutgeerts score above i0. A total of 171 mucosal samples from some 60 patients were sequenced, collected from several sites on the surgical specimen and at postoperative endoscopy.

General findings and caveats noted by the study authors: More high-frequency clones were carried by sorted CD8 T cells than by CD4 T cells, suggesting that mucosal expansions were mainly CD8. Endoscopic recurrence was found to be associated with higher high-frequency clone percentages at surgery, and recurrence was observed in all patients with clonality above 26.8% (18/57). Only a subgroup of patients, of unstated size, had mucosal CD4 and CD8 T cells sorted and sequenced. Compared with non-smokers, patients who were active smokers at surgery showed a significantly higher proportion of clonal expansions (about 25% vs 20%, p=0.02).

For commercial TCRB immunosequencing, about 0.45 micrograms of biopsy DNA were submitted for each sample. Adaptive Biotechnology amplified the CDR3 regions from genomic DNA with a two-step multiplex PCR designed to control amplification bias. The first PCR used primers for every V and J gene segment; the second PCR added barcodes and Illumina adapters. CDR3 libraries were sequenced using an Illumina instrument. In the source study's methods: Analysis combined the vendor-provided pipelines with custom analysis of raw data in R/Bioconductor under R version 3.3.0. Clonality, which ranges from 0 to 1, was calculated as the inverse of the normalised Shannon entropy across all productive clones. High-frequency clones were defined as the repertoire share of the top 100 clones, retaining only clones passing a 95% confidence test. The Simpson index measured repertoire diversity, and the Morisita-Horn index measured overlap between samples. Drawn from immuneACCESS, this table holds only the in-frame rearrangements with V and J called that TCRdb kept. Clones are partly lost; checked studies trace under half to an unresolved V gene and leave the rest unexplained. V and J calls and clone size are given by that table; D and trimming were obtained from the DNA. This sample is represented by about 14,000 clones; around 84% of them were singletons. The ten biggest clones cover 6.5% of the sample.

This clonotype was sampled from an adult with Crohn's disease. The chain links TRBV6-5 with TRBJ2-7, and perhaps TRBD1 as D gene, on 6 matching bases. The sample comprised ileal tissue. The nucleotide sequence reads as follows: TGTGCCAGCAGTTACTCGGGGGCGGGCTCCTACGAGCAGTACTTC. Its product reads: CASSYSGAGSYEQYF.